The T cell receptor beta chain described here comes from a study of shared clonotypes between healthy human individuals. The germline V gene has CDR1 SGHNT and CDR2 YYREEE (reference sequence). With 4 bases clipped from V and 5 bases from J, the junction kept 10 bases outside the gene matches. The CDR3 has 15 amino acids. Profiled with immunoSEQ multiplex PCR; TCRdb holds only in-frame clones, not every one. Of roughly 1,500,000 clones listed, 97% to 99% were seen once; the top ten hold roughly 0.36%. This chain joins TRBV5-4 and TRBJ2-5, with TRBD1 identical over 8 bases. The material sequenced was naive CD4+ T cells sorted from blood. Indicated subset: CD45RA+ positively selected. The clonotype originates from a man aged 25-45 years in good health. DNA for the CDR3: TGTGCCAGCAGCCGACAGGGGAATCTAATGGAGACCCAGTACTTC. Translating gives CASSRQGNLMETQYF.